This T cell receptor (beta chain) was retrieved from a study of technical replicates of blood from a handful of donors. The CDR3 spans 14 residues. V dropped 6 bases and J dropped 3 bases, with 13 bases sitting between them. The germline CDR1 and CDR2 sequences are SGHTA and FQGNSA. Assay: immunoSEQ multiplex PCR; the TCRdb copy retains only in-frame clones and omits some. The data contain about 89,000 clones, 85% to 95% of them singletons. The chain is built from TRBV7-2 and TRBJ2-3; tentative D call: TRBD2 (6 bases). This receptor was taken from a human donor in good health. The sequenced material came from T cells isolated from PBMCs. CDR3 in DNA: TGTGCCAGCAGGGATGGGGGACTTACAGATACGCAGTATTTT. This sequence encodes CASRDGGLTDTQYF.